These 14 T cell receptor beta chains were sequenced from one sample in a study of vaccination and CD4 T cells after COVID-19. Cultured CD4+ T-cell DNA underwent Oncomine TCR Beta short-read sequencing. One entry per CDR3 protein results from TCRdb running MiXCR on the PCR reads. The profile shows approximately 15,000 distinct CDR3 sequences, approximately 57% of them singletons. These TCRs' antigens remain unknown. Treatment denoted: approximately nine-day PBMC culture with coronavirus spike peptide pools or control peptides (ViraFEST assay). The sequenced sample consisted of CD4+ T cells from blood, cultured in vitro. The origin of the receptors is a human donor who had recovered from COVID-19.

This chain joins TRBV28 and TRBJ2-1; tentative D call: TRBD2 (6 bases). Deletions cut 6 bases from V and 2 bases from J, with 14 bases between. Germline lookup yields CDR1 MDHEN and CDR2 SYDVKM. The CDR3 extends over 15 amino acids. The CDR3 protein is CASREAGSAYNEQFF. The DNA of the CDR3 is TGTGCCAGCAGGGAGGCGGGGTCGGCCTACAATGAGCAGTTCTTC.

The V gene is TRBV2, the J gene TRBJ2-7; TRBD1 is a possible D gene (6 bases). This CDR3 spans 15 amino acids. The ends were cut back, 6 bases at V and 1 base at J, with 16 bases in the middle. The germline V gene encodes CDR1 SNHLY and CDR2 FYNNEI. The CDR3 DNA sequence: TGTGCCAGCAGGAACAGGGACAAGGCTTCCTACGAGCAGTACTTC. It yields the protein CASRNRDKASYEQYF.

The rearrangement joins TRBV2 to TRBJ1-1, with no clear D. The CDR3 totals 14 residues. Trimming took 3 bases from V and 5 from J, leaving 13 bases between them. Germline CDR1 is SNHLY and CDR2 is FYNNEI. The CDR3 DNA reads TGTGCCAGCAGTGACCGCGGGGTCGGGACTGAAGCTTTCTTT. Protein sequence: CASSDRGVGTEAFF.

This clonotype occurred a few times. V and J are TRBV7-9 and TRBJ1-1, with D unclear. Trimming removed 7 bases at V and 3 bases at J, with 18 bases between. The CDR3 has 15 residues. Germline CDR1 is SEHNR and CDR2 is FQNEAQ (reference sequence). DNA of the CDR3: TGTGCCAGCACCCTCTCCCCGGGCCCGGACACTGAAGCTTTCTTT. Translation gives CASTLSPGPDTEAFF. Based on the CDR3 plus reference TRBV7-9 and TRBJ1-1, the full variable domain is DTGVSQNPRHKITKRGQNVTFRCDPISEHNRLYWYRQTLGQGPEFLTYFQNEAQLEKSRLLSDRFSAERPKGSFSTLEIQRTEQGDSAMYLCASTLSPGPDTEAFFGQGTRLTVV.

The gene calls are TRBV6-5 and TRBJ1-3; tentatively, D is TRBD1 (6 bases). The V and J ends lost 0 bases and 1 base respectively, with 13 bases between them. Germline V gives CDR1 MNHEY, CDR2 SVGAGI. The CDR3 has 17 amino acids. The CDR3 region has the DNA TGTGCCAGCAGTTACTCCCCAGGGGTCAGGTCTGGAAACACCATATATTTT. This sequence encodes CASSYSPGVRSGNTIYF.

The CDR3 reads CASSPDPTGELFF. In nucleotides, the CDR3 is TGTGCCAGCAGCCCCGACCCCACCGGGGAGCTGTTTTTT. The chain combines TRBV6-7 with TRBJ2-2, with D unclear. TRBV6-7 is an ORF; its function is uncertain. This CDR3 region has 13 residues. The V and J ends lost 6 bases and 4 bases respectively, with 9 bases between them.

This chain connects TRBV29-1 to TRBJ1-4; D gene uncertain. The CDR3 runs to 12 residues. Germline values: CDR1 SQVTM, CDR2 ANQGSEA. V shed 5 bases and J shed 8 bases, with 12 bases lying between them. The CDR3 here is CSVMIGGEKLFF. The DNA for the CDR3 is TGCAGCGTTATGATAGGAGGGGAAAAACTGTTTTTT.

This clonotype was seen just once. This chain connects TRBV20-1 to TRBJ1-2; D is possibly TRBD1 (6 bases). Germline values: CDR1 DFQATT, CDR2 SNEGSKA (reference sequence). This CDR3 comprises 17 residues. Between the trimmed V and J ends, which lost 5 bases and 2 bases, there was a span of 24 bases. As DNA, the CDR3 is TGCAGTGCTGATCCAGTCTTAAGGGCAGGGGAGAACTATGGCTACACCTTC. Translation: CSADPVLRAGENYGYTF.

The J gene is TRBJ2-1, the V gene TRBV19; 7 bases match TRBD2. Losses at the gene ends were 7 bases for V and 2 bases for J; bases not matched to a gene: 8. This CDR3 has 15 amino acids. The germline gives CDR1 LNHDA, CDR2 SQIVND (reference sequence). The CDR3 is CASKRGDGPYNEQFF. CDR3 in DNA: TGTGCCAGTAAGCGGGGTGATGGACCCTACAATGAGCAGTTCTTC.

The chain is built from TRBV6-5 and TRBJ2-7; 9 positions match TRBD1. The CDR3 runs 15 residues. Per germline, CDR1 MNHEY and CDR2 SVGAGI. V dropped 1 base and J dropped 3; count of bases not matched to a gene: 4. The CDR3 sequence is CASSYYGTGNYEQYF. Written as DNA, the CDR3 is TGTGCCAGCAGTTACTACGGGACAGGGAACTACGAGCAGTACTTC.

The chain combines TRBV5-4 with TRBJ1-5; D gene uncertain. Trimming took off 4 bases at V and 5 bases at J, with 7 bases between the two ends. The CDR3 is 12 amino acids. Looked up from germline, CDR1 is SGHNT and CDR2 is YYREEE (reference sequence). The chain's CDR3 is CASSAPDQPQHF. CDR3 sequence (DNA): TGTGCCAGCAGCGCGCCTGATCAGCCCCAGCATTTT.

This clonotype was counted a few times. The V and J genes are TRBV27 and TRBJ1-2, with unresolved D. The germline gives CDR1 MNHEY, CDR2 SMNVEV (reference sequence). This CDR3 is built from 14 residues. Trimming took 0 bases from V and 8 from J, leaving 13 bases between them. The CDR3 region has the DNA TGTGCCAGCAGTTTATCGGGGAGGGTAGAGGGCTACACCTTC. Protein product: CASSLSGRVEGYTF.

The J gene is TRBJ2-7, the V gene TRBV7-9; D gene ambiguous. V was pared by 1 base and J by 5 bases, with 9 bases between. CDR3 length: 13 amino acids. The germline V gene has CDR1 SEHNR and CDR2 FQNEAQ (reference sequence). The CDR3 sequence is CASSLELYDEQYF. CDR3 nucleotides: TGTGCCAGCAGCTTAGAGCTTTACGACGAGCAGTACTTC.

The genes are TRBV27 and TRBJ1-1; D ambiguous. The CDR3 sequence is 16 residues long. CDR1 and CDR2 from the germline V gene are MNHEY and SMNVEV (reference sequence). V gave up 1 base and J gave up 1 base, with 13 bases separating them. CDR3 amino acids: CASSLFPSLRNTEAFF. The CDR3 region has the DNA TGTGCCAGCAGTTTATTTCCCTCCCTCAGGAACACTGAAGCTTTCTTT.